This entry concerns a single T cell receptor (beta chain). Its target is unknown. The record originates from a study of cytomegalovirus exposure and HLA in healthy donors. The primer mix had 60 Vbeta and 13 Jbeta primers. Clones were read by immunoSEQ multiplex PCR, and TCRdb kept only the in-frame ones, dropping some. The data show over 150,000 clones, with 80% to 90% seen just once and about 13% held by the top ten. General study points: 150 or so TCR beta chains were listed as cytomegalovirus-associated. What was likely a sequencing artifact was a cluster of highly shared sequence variants. A later analysis showed that HLA-associated TCR beta chains had undergone more clonal expansion than equally common others. Later work found that TCR association rates differed between HLA loci; DRB1 had the most and HLA-C the fewest.

Sequencing used PBMCs. The clonotype was recovered from a woman aged 45-60 years in good health and CMV-seronegative.

The CDR3 spells CATNGGAGSYNEQFF. The CDR3 nucleotides read TGTGCCACCAACGGGGGGGCAGGCTCCTACAATGAGCAGTTCTTC. The chain employs TRBV19 and TRBJ2-1, with 8 bases aligning to TRBD2. CDR1 and CDR2 (germline): LNHDA, SQIVND (reference sequence). Trimming removed 10 bases from V and 0 bases from J; junction bases left unmatched: 8. This CDR3 has 15 amino acids.